Presented here are 22 T cell receptor beta chains from one specimen sequenced in a study of blood T cell repertoires in COVID-19. Assay: immunoSEQ multiplex PCR; the TCRdb copy retains only in-frame clones and omits some. The sample contains a few hundred thousand clones, roughly 90% of which appear only once. What was sequenced was peripheral blood. The source is a young man with acute or convalescent COVID-19.

V is TRBV6-5 and J is TRBJ1-1, with 8 bases that match TRBD1. Looked up from germline, CDR1 is MNHEY and CDR2 is SVGAGI. Trimming cost V 7 bases and J 0 bases; bases outside gene matches: 4. The CDR3 loop spans 14 amino acids. The CDR3 nucleotides are TGTGCCAGCACTCGACAGGGGATGAACACTGAAGCTTTCTTT. It is translated as CASTRQGMNTEAFF.

The chain is built from TRBV6-5 and TRBJ1-6, with D uncertain. Germline V gene lookup returns CDR1 MNHEY and CDR2 SVGAGI. The V gene lost 0 bases and the J gene lost 9 bases, with 12 bases spanning the gap. This CDR3 region has 15 residues. Here the CDR3 DNA reads TGTGCCAGCAGTTACTCGAACGCCCTAGGTTCACCCCTCCACTTT. Amino acid sequence: CASSYSNALGSPLHF.

The chain is built from TRBV5-1 and TRBJ2-1; TRBD2 aligns across 7 bases. V was clipped by 2 bases and J by 5 bases; unmatched bases: 10. The CDR3 has 16 residues. The germline V gene encodes CDR1 SGHRS and CDR2 YFSETQ. CDR3: CASSLKLGLADNEQFF. As DNA, the CDR3 is TGCGCCAGCAGCTTAAAACTTGGGCTAGCGGACAATGAGCAGTTCTTC.

This chain joins TRBV7-9 and TRBJ1-1; the D gene is possibly TRBD1 (6 bases). Trimming took 8 bases from V and 1 from J, leaving 8 bases between them. Germline V CDR1 and CDR2: SEHNR, FQNEAQ (reference sequence). The CDR3 has 12 amino acids. The CDR3 DNA follows: TGTGCCAGCCTCAGGGGGAACACTGAAGCTTTCTTT. The encoded protein is CASLRGNTEAFF.

The chain combines TRBV19 with TRBJ2-3, with D possibly being TRBD2 (6 bases). V lost 3 bases to trimming and J lost 5 bases, with 15 bases between them. Germline-derived CDR1 and CDR2 are LNHDA and SQIVND (reference sequence). CDR3 length: 15 amino acids. The CDR3 region has the DNA TGTGCCAGTAGTATCTCGAGCGGGTCGGGAGATACGCAGTATTTT. Translating gives CASSISSGSGDTQYF.

The V gene is TRBV6-5, the J gene TRBJ2-4; 10 nucleotides align to TRBD1. The V gene end was trimmed by 6 bases and the J gene end by 0 bases; junction bases not matched to a gene: 2. The germline V gene encodes CDR1 MNHEY and CDR2 SVGAGI. CDR3 length equals 15 residues. The CDR3 sequence: CASRDRGIAKNIQYF. The CDR3 region has the DNA TGTGCCAGCAGGGACAGGGGGATAGCCAAAAACATTCAGTACTTC.

The rearrangement links TRBV25-1 to TRBJ1-2; 9 positions agree with TRBD1. The trim removed 4 bases at V and 4 bases at J, leaving 7 bases unmatched. From germline, CDR1 is MGHDK and CDR2 SYGVNS. This CDR3 region has 15 residues. The CDR3 region is CASSGPGQGVYGYTF. CDR3 nucleotide sequence: TGTGCCAGCAGTGGTCCGGGACAGGGCGTCTATGGCTACACCTTC.

V gene TRBV28 combines with J gene TRBJ1-1, with D tentatively TRBD1 (5 bases). The CDR3 covers 17 residues. V dropped 1 base and J dropped 0 bases, with 15 bases sitting between them. Germline CDR1 reads MDHEN; CDR2 reads SYDVKM. In DNA form, the CDR3 reads TGTGCCAGCAGTTTATCAGGGATCAATCCCATGAACACTGAAGCTTTCTTT. Protein product: CASSLSGINPMNTEAFF.

This clone occurred once. This chain connects TRBV5-1 to TRBJ2-1; 10 bases are shared with TRBD2. The CDR3 totals 15 residues. The germline V gene has CDR1 SGHRS and CDR2 YFSETQ. J was trimmed by 4 bases and V by 4 bases; bases with no gene match: 5. As DNA, the CDR3 is TGCGCCAGCAGCGCCGGGACTAGCGAGTACAATGAGCAGTTCTTC. It specifies CASSAGTSEYNEQFF.

The J gene is TRBJ2-1, the V gene TRBV6-5; 8 bases are a match to TRBD1. V shed 7 bases and J 1 base; nucleotides not matched to a gene: 3. Germline V gene data show CDR1 as MNHEY and CDR2 as SVGAGI. The CDR3 covers 14 residues. The DNA for the CDR3 is TGTGCCAGCACTAGGACAGGGTCCTACAATGAGCAGTTCTTC. It encodes CASTRTGSYNEQFF.

This chain links TRBV29-1 with TRBJ1-2, with 9 positions matching TRBD1. Germline CDR1 SQVTM, CDR2 ANQGSEA. The CDR3 covers 15 residues. The V gene end was trimmed by 6 bases and the J gene end by 8 bases; junction bases not matched to a gene: 16. The CDR3 here is CSVGTWVGQGIGYTF. The CDR3 DNA follows: TGCAGCGTCGGAACATGGGTCGGACAGGGGATCGGCTACACCTTC.

Comments on this clone: The junction departs from germline at one end; a sequencing error may be responsible. The chain couples TRBV5-6 to TRBJ2-7, with 10 bases matching TRBD2. The CDR3 is 17 amino acids. CDR1 is SGHDT and CDR2 is YYEEEE in the germline V gene. CDR3 bases: TGTGCCAGCAGCTTGAGATTAGCGGGAGGTTATTCCTATGAGCAGTACTTC. Its translation is CASSLRLAGGYSYEQYF.

This rearrangement joins TRBV7-2 to TRBJ2-1, with TRBD2 matching 11 bases. The CDR3 loop spans 17 amino acids. J lost 4 bases, V lost 4 bases, and 9 bases had no gene match. CDR1 is SGHTA and CDR2 is FQGNSA in the germline V gene. CDR3 sequence reads: CASSSRLAGIAYNEQFF. The CDR3 nucleotides are TGTGCCAGCAGCTCAAGACTAGCGGGAATTGCGTACAATGAGCAGTTCTTC.

The chain uses TRBV28 and TRBJ1-1; 7 bases are shared with TRBD1. CDR1 and CDR2 from the germline V gene are MDHEN and SYDVKM. Losses at the gene ends were 4 bases for V and 5 bases for J; bases not matched to a gene: 10. The CDR3 is 15 residues long. In DNA, the CDR3 is TGTGCCAGCAGTTCGACAGGGAAGGAGGGAACTGAAGCTTTCTTT. Translated: CASSSTGKEGTEAFF.

The CDR3, as DNA: TGTGCCAGCAGCTTAGTCCCAGCGAACACCGGGGAGCTGTTTTTT. Protein sequence: CASSLVPANTGELFF. This chain links TRBV7-9 with TRBJ2-2, with no clear D. V was trimmed by 1 base and J by 0 bases, leaving 6 bases between them. The CDR3 is 15 residues long. Germline CDR1 is SEHNR and CDR2 is FQNEAQ (reference sequence).

J is TRBJ1-2 and V is TRBV6-5, with 10 bases that match TRBD1. V trimming: 5 bases; J trimming: 7 bases; junction bases outside the gene matches: 7. The CDR3 runs to 14 residues. Germline loops: CDR1 MNHEY, CDR2 SVGAGI. DNA of the CDR3: TGTGCCAGCAGTACGGGACAGGGGTGGAGTGGCTACACCTTC. Residues: CASSTGQGWSGYTF.

The V and J genes are TRBV10-2 and TRBJ2-7; the D gene is possibly TRBD1 (6 bases). V lost 8 bases and J lost 2, with 19 bases in between. The V gene's germline CDR1 is WSHSY and CDR2 SAAADI. The CDR3 sequence is 15 residues long. The CDR3 DNA follows: TGCGCCAGCTCCTTGAACGGACAGCGAACCTACGAGCAGTACTTC. Its translation: CASSLNGQRTYEQYF.

The chain is built from TRBV6-6 and TRBJ1-5, with D uncertain. The CDR3 length is 16 residues. The V end was cut by 0 bases, the J end by 0 bases, with 9 bases between. Germline V gives CDR1 MNHNY, CDR2 SVGAGI (reference sequence). The CDR3: CASSYSGRNSNQPQHF. CDR3 coding DNA: TGTGCCAGCAGTTACTCTGGCAGGAATAGCAATCAGCCCCAGCATTTT.

The V call is TRBV18, the J call TRBJ1-2; possibly TRBD1 for D (5 bases). Germline CDR1 and CDR2: KGHSH and LQKENI. The CDR3 is 12 amino acids. V gave up 3 bases and J gave up 6 bases, with 8 bases separating them. The CDR3 loop is CASSPGRDGYTF. CDR3 in DNA: TGTGCCAGCTCACCGGGCAGGGATGGCTACACCTTC.

The count of this clone is one. V and J are TRBV11-3 and TRBJ2-3; D is unresolved. V lost 5 bases, J lost 0 bases, and 9 bases lay in between. From germline, CDR1 is SGHNT and CDR2 YENEEA. The CDR3 has 14 residues. The CDR3 nucleotides are TGTGCCAGCAGCCCAGGTGGGAGCACAGATACGCAGTATTTT. It translates to CASSPGGSTDTQYF. Together with reference TRBV11-3 and TRBJ2-3, the CDR3 gives the full variable domain: EAGVVQSPRYKIIEKKQPVAFWCNPISGHNTLYWYLQNLGQGPELLIRYENEEAVDDSQLPKDRFSAERLKGVDSTLKIQPAELGDSAVYLCASSPGGSTDTQYFGPGTRLTVL.

The chain links TRBV28 to TRBJ1-5; 9 bases agree with TRBD1. Germline V gives CDR1 MDHEN, CDR2 SYDVKM. This CDR3 contains 15 residues. The V segment lost 5 bases and the J segment 2 bases; nucleotides outside the gene matches: 4. In DNA, the CDR3 is TGTGCCAGCAGTCCTGGGACAGGGCGCAATCAGCCCCAGCATTTT. Translation gives CASSPGTGRNQPQHF.

The V call is TRBV7-9, the J call TRBJ2-7, with 9 nucleotides matching TRBD1. Trimming removed 5 bases from V and 2 bases from J; junction bases left unmatched: 7. Per the germline V gene, CDR1 is SEHNR and CDR2 is FQNEAQ (reference sequence). This CDR3 has 15 amino acids. The DNA for the CDR3 is TGTGCCAGCAGCCGGGACAGGGAAGGCACCTACGAGCAGTACTTC. Translated: CASSRDREGTYEQYF.